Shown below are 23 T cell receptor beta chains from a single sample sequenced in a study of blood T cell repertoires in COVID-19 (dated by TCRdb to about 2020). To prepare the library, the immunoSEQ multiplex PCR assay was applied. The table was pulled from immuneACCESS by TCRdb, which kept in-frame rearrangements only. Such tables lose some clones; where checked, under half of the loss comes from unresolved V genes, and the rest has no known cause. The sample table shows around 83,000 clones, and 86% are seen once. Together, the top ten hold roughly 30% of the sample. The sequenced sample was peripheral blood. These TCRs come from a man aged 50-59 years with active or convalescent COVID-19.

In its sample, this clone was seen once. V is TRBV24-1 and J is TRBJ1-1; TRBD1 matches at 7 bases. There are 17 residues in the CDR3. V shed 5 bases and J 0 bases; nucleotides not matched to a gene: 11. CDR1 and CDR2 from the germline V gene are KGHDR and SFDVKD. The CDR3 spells CATSGLYDRALNTEAFF. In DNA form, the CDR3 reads TGTGCCACCAGTGGATTGTATGACAGGGCCTTGAACACTGAAGCTTTCTTT.

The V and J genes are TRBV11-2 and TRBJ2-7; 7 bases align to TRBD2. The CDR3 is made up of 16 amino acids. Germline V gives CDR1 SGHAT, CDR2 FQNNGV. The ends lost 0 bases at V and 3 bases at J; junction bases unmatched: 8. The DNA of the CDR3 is TGTGCCAGCAGCTTAGATCCCAGCGGGAACGGCTACGAGCAGTACTTC. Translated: CASSLDPSGNGYEQYF.

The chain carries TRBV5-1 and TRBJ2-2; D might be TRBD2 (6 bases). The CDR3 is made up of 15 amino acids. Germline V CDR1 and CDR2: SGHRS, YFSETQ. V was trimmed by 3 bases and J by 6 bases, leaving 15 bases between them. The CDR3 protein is CASSYRWGVSGELFF. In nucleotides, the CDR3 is TGCGCCAGCAGCTACCGGTGGGGGGTCTCCGGGGAGCTGTTTTTT.

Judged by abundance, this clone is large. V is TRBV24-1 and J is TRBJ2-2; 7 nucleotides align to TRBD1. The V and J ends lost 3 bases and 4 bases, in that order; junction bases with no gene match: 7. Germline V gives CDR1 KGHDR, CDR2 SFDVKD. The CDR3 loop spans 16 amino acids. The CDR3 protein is CATSDPATGTTGELFF. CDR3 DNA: TGTGCCACCAGTGATCCGGCGACAGGGACCACCGGGGAGCTGTTTTTT.

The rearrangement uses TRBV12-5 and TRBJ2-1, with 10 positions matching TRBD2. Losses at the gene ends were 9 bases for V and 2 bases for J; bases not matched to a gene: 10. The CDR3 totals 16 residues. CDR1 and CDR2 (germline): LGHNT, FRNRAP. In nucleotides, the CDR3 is TGTGCTAGCCTAACAACAGGACTAGCGGCCTACAATGAGCAGTTCTTC. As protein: CASLTTGLAAYNEQFF.

The CDR3 coding sequence is TGTGCCAGCAGTCCCCGGACCCCAAGGGGGGCTTTCTTT. Its protein product is CASSPRTPRGAFF. The chain uses TRBV28 and TRBJ1-1; TRBD1 is a possible D gene (6 bases). The germline V gene encodes CDR1 MDHEN and CDR2 SYDVKM. The CDR3 length is 13 residues. Trimming took off 5 bases at V and 11 bases at J, with 18 bases between the two ends.

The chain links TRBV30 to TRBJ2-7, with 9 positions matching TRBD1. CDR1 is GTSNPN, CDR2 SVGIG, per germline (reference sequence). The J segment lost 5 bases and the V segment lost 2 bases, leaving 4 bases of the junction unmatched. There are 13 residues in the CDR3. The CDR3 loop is CAWSKNRGHEQYF. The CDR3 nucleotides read TGTGCCTGGAGTAAGAACAGGGGGCACGAGCAGTACTTC.

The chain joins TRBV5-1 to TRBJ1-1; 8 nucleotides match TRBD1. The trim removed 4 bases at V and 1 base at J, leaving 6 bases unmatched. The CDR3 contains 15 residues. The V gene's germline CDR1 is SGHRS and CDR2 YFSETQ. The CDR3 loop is CASSKVDRGNTEAFF. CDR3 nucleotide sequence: TGCGCCAGCAGCAAGGTAGACAGGGGGAACACTGAAGCTTTCTTT. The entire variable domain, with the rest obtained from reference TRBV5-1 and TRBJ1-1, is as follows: KAGVTQTPRYLIKTRGQQVTLSCSPISGHRSVSWYQQTPGQGLQFLFEYFSETQRNKGNFPGRFSGRQFSNSRSEMNVSTLELGDSALYLCASSKVDRGNTEAFFGQGTRLTVV.

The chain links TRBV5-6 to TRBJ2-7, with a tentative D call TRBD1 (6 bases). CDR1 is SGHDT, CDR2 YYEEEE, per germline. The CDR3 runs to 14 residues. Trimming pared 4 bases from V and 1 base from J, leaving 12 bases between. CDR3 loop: CASSQLRGSYEQYF. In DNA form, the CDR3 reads TGTGCCAGCAGCCAACTCAGGGGTTCCTACGAGCAGTACTTC. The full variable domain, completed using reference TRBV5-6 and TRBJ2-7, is DAGVTQSPTHLIKTRGQQVTLRCSPKSGHDTVSWYQQALGQGPQFIFQYYEEEERQRGNFPDRFSGHQFPNYSSELNVNALLLGDSALYLCASSQLRGSYEQYFGPGTRLTVT.

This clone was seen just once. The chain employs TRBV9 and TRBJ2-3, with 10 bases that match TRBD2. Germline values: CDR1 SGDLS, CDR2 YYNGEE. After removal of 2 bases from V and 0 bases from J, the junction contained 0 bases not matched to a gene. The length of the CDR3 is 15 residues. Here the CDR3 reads CASSVGLASTDTQYF. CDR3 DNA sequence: TGTGCCAGCAGCGTGGGACTAGCGAGCACAGATACGCAGTATTTT. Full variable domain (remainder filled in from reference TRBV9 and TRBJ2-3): DSGVTQTPKHLITATGQRVTLRCSPRSGDLSVYWYQQSLDQGLQFLIQYYNGEERAKGNILERFSAQQFPDLHSELNLSSLELGDSALYFCASSVGLASTDTQYFGPGTRLTVL.

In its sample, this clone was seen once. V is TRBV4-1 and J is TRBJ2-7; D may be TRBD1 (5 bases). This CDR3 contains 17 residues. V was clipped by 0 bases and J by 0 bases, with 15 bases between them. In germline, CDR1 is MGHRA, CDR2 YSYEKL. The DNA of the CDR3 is TGCGCCAGCAGCCAAGATCTGAGCAGGGCAGACTCCTACGAGCAGTACTTC. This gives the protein CASSQDLSRADSYEQYF.

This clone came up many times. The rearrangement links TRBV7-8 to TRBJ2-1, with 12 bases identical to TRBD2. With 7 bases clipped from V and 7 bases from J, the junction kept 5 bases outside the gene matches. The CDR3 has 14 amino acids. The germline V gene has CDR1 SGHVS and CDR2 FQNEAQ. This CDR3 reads CASTLAGGRNEQFF. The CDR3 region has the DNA TGTGCCAGCACACTAGCGGGAGGTAGGAATGAGCAGTTCTTC. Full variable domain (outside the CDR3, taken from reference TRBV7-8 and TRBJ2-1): GAGVSQSPRYKVAKRGQDVALRCDPISGHVSLFWYQQALGQGPEFLTYFQNEAQLDKSGLPSDRFFAERPEGSVSTLKIQRTQQEDSAVYLCASTLAGGRNEQFFGPGTRLTVL.

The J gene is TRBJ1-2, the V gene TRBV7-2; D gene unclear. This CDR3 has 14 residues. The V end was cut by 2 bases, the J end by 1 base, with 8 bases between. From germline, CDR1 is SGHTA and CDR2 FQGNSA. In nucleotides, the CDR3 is TGTGCCAGCAGCTTATATGCCAGTAACTATGGCTACACCTTC. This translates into CASSLYASNYGYTF.

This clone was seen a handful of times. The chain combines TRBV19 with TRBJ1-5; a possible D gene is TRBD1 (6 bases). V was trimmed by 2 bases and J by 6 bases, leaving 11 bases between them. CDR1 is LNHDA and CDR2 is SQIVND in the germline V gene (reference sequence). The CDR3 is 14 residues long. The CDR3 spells CASSIQGQGQPQHF. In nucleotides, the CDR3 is TGTGCCAGTAGTATACAGGGGCAGGGTCAGCCCCAGCATTTT.

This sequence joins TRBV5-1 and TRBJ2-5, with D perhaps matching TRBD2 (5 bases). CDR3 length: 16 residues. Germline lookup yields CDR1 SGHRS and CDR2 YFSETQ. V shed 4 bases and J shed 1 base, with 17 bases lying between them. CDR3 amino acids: CASSPLLSRGQETQYF. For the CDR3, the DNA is TGCGCCAGCAGCCCCCTTCTTAGTCGGGGCCAAGAGACCCAGTACTTC.

The CDR3 nucleotides read TGTGCCAGCAATCCCCCTGTCGTGAGCTCTGGAAACACCATATATTTT. Amino acid sequence: CASNPPVVSSGNTIYF. J is TRBJ1-3 and V is TRBV28; D ambiguous. The CDR3 is 16 residues long. Germline V gene data show CDR1 as MDHEN and CDR2 as SYDVKM. V shed 7 bases and J shed 0 bases, with 16 bases lying between them.

The CDR3 nucleotides are TGTGCCAGCAGTAGACAGGGGGAGCTGTTTTTT. Translated: CASSRQGELFF. The chain has TRBV12-3 or TRBV12-4 and TRBJ2-2; a weak D match, TRBD1 (5 bases). V was shortened by 5 bases and J by 8 bases, with 6 bases between the two germline ends. The CDR3 runs to 11 residues.

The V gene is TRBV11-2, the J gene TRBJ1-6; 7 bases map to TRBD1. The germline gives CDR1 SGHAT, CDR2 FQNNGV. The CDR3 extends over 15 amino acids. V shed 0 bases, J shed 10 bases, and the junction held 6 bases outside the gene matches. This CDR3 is CASSLELTGLSPLHF. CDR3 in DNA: TGTGCCAGCAGCTTAGAACTGACAGGGCTCTCACCCCTCCACTTT.

The CDR3 DNA reads TGTGCCACCAGGTCGGGAGTCGAAGGAGATACGCAGTATTTT. This encodes CATRSGVEGDTQYF. The rearrangement uses TRBV10-3 and TRBJ2-3; a weak D match, TRBD2 (6 bases). Germline CDR1 ENHRY, CDR2 SYGVKD. V lost 10 bases and J lost 5, with 19 bases in between. The CDR3 is made up of 14 amino acids.

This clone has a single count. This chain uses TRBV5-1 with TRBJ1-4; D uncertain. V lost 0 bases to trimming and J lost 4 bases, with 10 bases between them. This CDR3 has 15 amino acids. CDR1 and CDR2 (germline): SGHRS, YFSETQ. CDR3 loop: CASSLVPGSNEKLFF. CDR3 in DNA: TGCGCCAGCAGCTTGGTCCCGGGTAGTAATGAAAAACTGTTTTTT.

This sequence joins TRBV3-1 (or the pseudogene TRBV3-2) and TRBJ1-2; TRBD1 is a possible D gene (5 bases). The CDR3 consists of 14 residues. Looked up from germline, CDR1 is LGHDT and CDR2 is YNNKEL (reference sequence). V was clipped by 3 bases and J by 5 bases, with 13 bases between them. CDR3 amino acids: CASSHLAGRYGYTF. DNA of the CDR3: TGTGCCAGCAGCCATCTTGCAGGGCGATATGGCTACACCTTC.

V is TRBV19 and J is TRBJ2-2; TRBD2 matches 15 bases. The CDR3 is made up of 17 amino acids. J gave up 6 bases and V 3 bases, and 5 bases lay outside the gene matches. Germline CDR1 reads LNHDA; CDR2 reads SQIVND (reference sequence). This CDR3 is CASSMGLAGGWAGELFF. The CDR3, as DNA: TGTGCCAGTAGTATGGGACTAGCGGGAGGTTGGGCCGGGGAGCTGTTTTTT.

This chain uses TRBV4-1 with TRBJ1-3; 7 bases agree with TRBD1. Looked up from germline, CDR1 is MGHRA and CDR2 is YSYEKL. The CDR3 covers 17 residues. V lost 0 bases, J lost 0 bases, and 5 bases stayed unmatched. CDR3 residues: CASSQEVSGGSGNTIYF. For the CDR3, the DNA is TGCGCCAGCAGCCAAGAGGTGTCAGGGGGCTCTGGAAACACCATATATTTT.